This T cell receptor beta chain was documented in a study of T cell changes during pregnancy in multiple sclerosis. TCRdb's copy holds only in-frame clones and misses some; the assay was immunoSEQ multiplex PCR. In the table there are under 70,000 clones, roughly 91% of which are singletons. The V and J ends lost 4 bases and 0 bases respectively, with 4 bases between them. The CDR3 runs to 13 residues. CDR1 SGHTA and CDR2 FQGNSA come from the germline V gene. This TCR derives from a female donor in good health, enrolled as a control in a pregnancy study. The chain carries TRBV7-2 and TRBJ1-5; D gene ambiguous. Specimen: peripheral blood, collected after pregnancy. CDR3 loop: CASSSYSNQPQHF. The DNA for the CDR3 is TGTGCCAGCAGCTCCTATAGCAATCAGCCCCAGCATTTT.